This T cell receptor (beta chain) was observed in a study of T cell repertoires in cytomegalovirus infection. At the level of the study: It can be stated that public TCR beta signatures indicated CMV infection as well as a matching HLA type. Whole-study findings and limits: The response measured ex vivo was dominated by TCR beta clonotypes (HLA-C-restricted and CMV-specific). The cumulative frequency of public TCR beta families distinguished individuals who carried CMV together with the relevant HLA.

Trimming removed 6 bases from V and 2 bases from J; junction bases left unmatched: 9. The CDR3 totals 16 residues. In germline, CDR1 is MNHGY, CDR2 SAAAGT. Turning to this clonotype: No antigen is known for it.

TCRdb used MiXCR to reprocess the reads, holding one entry per CDR3 protein. The sample consists of some 180,000 distinct CDR3 sequences, about 20% of them appearing once. The rearrangement links TRBV6-8 to TRBJ2-7; TRBD2 matches at 11 bases. Sample: PBMCs. The sequence derives from a human donor in good health (CMV status not recorded). Some clones in this sample may be carry-over from other donors' samples. The CDR3: CASRNSGLADTYEQYF. The CDR3 DNA is TGTGCCAGCAGGAACTCGGGACTAGCGGATACCTACGAGCAGTACTTC.